The TCR beta chain under discussion was sequenced for a study of blood T cell repertoires in COVID-19 (TCRdb year 2020). Background for the entire study: Samples covering the acute and convalescent phases of COVID-19 were provided by collaborators in the United States, Italy and Spain. The prospective study material was composed of cDNA or gDNA derived from T cells, B-cell-depleted T cells, or PBMCs. Where available, HLA class I and class II types were obtained from metadata supplied by the sample provider rather than from assay-based typing. Samples were obtained from the ongoing ImmuneRACE study (first 160 participants) and from about 1,300 subjects provided by 6 global collaborators. Subjects who had been exposed to COVID-19, were actively infected with it, or had recovered from it provided the deeply sampled blood TCRbeta repertoires that made up the dataset. A freely available public database, intended as a resource for researchers studying the immune response to SARS-CoV-2, is where the repertoires were released. Nearly every sample came with metadata listing a de-identified subject ID, COVID-19 status, age in years and sex. General study outcomes and caveats: The amount of clinical and demographic metadata varied by source and participant and was provided uncurated.

Each collaborating institution followed its own protocols to collect whole blood in K2EDTA tubes. For TCRbeta analysis, collaborator samples were shipped as frozen whole blood, as isolated PBMCs, or as DNA extracted from either sample type. This clone came up a few times. The antigen it recognizes is unknown. No quality values exist for individual bases; no much larger clone is one base distant. TCRbeta CDR3 regions were amplified from genomic DNA using the immunoSEQ Assay, a bias-controlled multiplex PCR. Under the source paper's analysis protocol: The number of nucleated cells in each sample was estimated from the amplification of reference gene primers within the assay. To quantify the absolute abundance of each unique TCRbeta CDR3 rearrangement, sequence reads were collapsed and filtered. For each sample, productive Simpson clonality was calculated by taking the square root of Simpson's diversity index across productive rearrangements. TCRdb limited this immuneACCESS table to in-frame rearrangements with V and J called. A share of clones is missing; checked studies link under half to unresolved V genes, and the rest is unexplained. V and J calls and clone size are as listed in that table; D and trimming were resolved from the DNA. For this sample the table gives fewer than 50,000 clones, of which more than 75% were detected only once. Together, the top ten hold over 12% of the sample.

V is cut back by 5 bases and J by 8 bases, with 6 bases in the junction unmatched. The CDR3 spans 15 residues, from the cysteine through the phenylalanine. The only DNA kept is the CDR3, 45 bases in frame from the first base. From a lookup of the germline V gene, CDR1 and CDR2 are SGHVS and FQNEAQ. The chain uses TRBV7-8 and TRBJ1-6, and TRBD1 matches 10 of the central bases. This sequence originates from a human donor in a cohort sampled during active COVID-19. Sequencing input: peripheral blood. The DNA reads TGTGCCAGCAGCGGCCGGGACAGGGGTTATTCACCCCTCCACTTT. Its translation is CASSGRDRGYSPLHF.